These 22 T cell receptor beta chains originate from one sample sequenced in a study of radiation and T cells in renal cell carcinoma. Sequenced by immunoSEQ multiplex PCR; TCRdb stores in-frame clones only, minus some. This table holds approximately 150,000 clones, approximately 86% found once. Time point described: blood 4 weeks post-SBRT, at nephrectomy. Treatment indicated: 15 Gy SBRT to primary tumor, nephrectomy 4 weeks later. Sequencing used blood, obtained from a patient whose treatment included radiotherapy and nephrectomy. The receptors were gathered from a woman in her 50s with renal cell carcinoma.

This chain connects TRBV11-2 to TRBJ2-2, with TRBD1 as a possible D gene (5 bases). Germline assignment: CDR1 SGHAT and CDR2 FQNNGV. V was clipped by 5 bases and J by 6 bases, with 10 bases between them. The CDR3 sequence is 13 residues long. CDR3 sequence: CASSDVGAGELFF. As DNA, the CDR3 is TGTGCCAGCAGCGACGTAGGGGCCGGGGAGCTGTTTTTT.

This rearrangement joins TRBV14 to TRBJ2-3, with no clear D. Germline V lookup: CDR1 SGHDN, CDR2 FVKESK. The ends were cut back, 4 bases at V and 2 bases at J, with 13 bases in the middle. CDR3 length equals 15 residues. DNA for the CDR3: TGTGCCAGCAGCCCCCATAAGGGATTCACAGATACGCAGTATTTT. Translation: CASSPHKGFTDTQYF.

The chain uses TRBV7-2 and TRBJ2-5; D remains ambiguous. The CDR3 is made up of 13 amino acids. CDR1 is SGHTA, CDR2 FQGNSA, per germline. Deletions cut 3 bases from V and 5 bases from J, with 10 bases between. The CDR3 loop is CASSFQERETQYF. The DNA of the CDR3 is TGTGCCAGCAGCTTCCAAGAAAGGGAGACCCAGTACTTC. Combining the CDR3 with reference TRBV7-2 and TRBJ2-5 gives the whole variable domain GAGVSQSPSNKVTEKGKDVELRCDPISGHTALYWYRQSLGQGLEFLIYFQGNSAPDKSGLPSDRFSAERTGGSVSTLTIQRTQQEDSAVYLCASSFQERETQYFGPGTRLLVL.

The V call is TRBV27, the J call TRBJ1-1, with 9 positions matching TRBD1. The CDR3 consists of 18 residues. J was trimmed by 1 base and V by 0 bases; bases with no gene match: 9. CDR1 is MNHEY, CDR2 SMNVEV, per germline (reference sequence). The CDR3 DNA reads TGTGCCAGCAGTTTATCCCCTTCCGGGACAGGGCGGAACACTGAAGCTTTCTTT. It yields the protein CASSLSPSGTGRNTEAFF.

This clone is a singleton in its sample. The genes are TRBV7-9 and TRBJ2-3; D possibly matches TRBD1 or TRBD2 (6 bases each). The CDR3 is 15 amino acids. V lost 1 base, J lost 4 bases, and 12 bases lay in between. Germline CDR1 reads SEHNR; CDR2 reads FQNEAQ (reference sequence). In DNA form, the CDR3 reads TGTGCCAGCAGCTTAGGGGGGGCACAGGCAGATACGCAGTATTTT. Its translation is CASSLGGAQADTQYF. The complete variable domain, with remaining parts taken from reference TRBV7-9 and TRBJ2-3, reads DTGVSQNPRHKITKRGQNVTFRCDPISEHNRLYWYRQTLGQGPEFLTYFQNEAQLEKSRLLSDRFSAERPKGSFSTLEIQRTEQGDSAMYLCASSLGGAQADTQYFGPGTRLTVL.

This sequence joins TRBV19 and TRBJ2-1, with TRBD2 matching over 8 bases. The CDR3 runs to 16 residues. The junction had 6 bases not matched to a gene; V was cut back by 0 bases and J by 5 bases. Germline V gene data show CDR1 as LNHDA and CDR2 as SQIVND (reference sequence). This CDR3 reads CASSIEPGGGNNEQFF. In nucleotides, the CDR3 is TGTGCCAGTAGTATAGAGCCGGGCGGGGGGAACAATGAGCAGTTCTTC.

V is TRBV7-7 and J is TRBJ2-7; D is unclear. Germline V gene lookup returns CDR1 SSHAT and CDR2 FNYEAQ (reference sequence). The CDR3 totals 15 residues. Trimming stripped 4 bases from V and 0 bases from J, with 13 bases between. This CDR3 is CASSSLPGASYEQYF. As DNA, the CDR3 is TGTGCCAGCAGCTCCCTGCCAGGCGCCTCCTACGAGCAGTACTTC. The full variable domain, its missing parts supplied by reference TRBV7-7 and TRBJ2-7, is GAGVSQSPRYKVTKRGQDVTLRCDPISSHATLYWYQQALGQGPEFLTYFNYEAQPDKSGLPSDRFSAERPEGSISTLTIQRTEQRDSAMYRCASSSLPGASYEQYFGPGTRLTVT.

The chain combines TRBV27 with TRBJ1-2; 10 bases are a match to TRBD1. This CDR3 spans 16 amino acids. V trimming: 5 bases; J trimming: 8 bases; junction bases outside the gene matches: 14. Germline V lookup: CDR1 MNHEY, CDR2 SMNVEV (reference sequence). The CDR3, as DNA: TGTGCCAGCAGTCCGGGCCGGGACAGGGGATTGGGGGGCTACACCTTC. Protein: CASSPGRDRGLGGYTF.

The CDR3 sequence is CSVEATGLTDTQYF. In DNA form, the CDR3 reads TGCAGCGTTGAGGCGACAGGGCTCACAGATACGCAGTATTTT. The gene calls are TRBV29-1 and TRBJ2-3; 7 bases align to TRBD1. The germline CDR1 and CDR2 sequences are SQVTM and ANQGSEA. V shed 3 bases, J shed 2 bases, and the junction held 5 bases outside the gene matches. This CDR3 contains 14 residues.

CDR3 protein: CASSDSQGAGYGYTF. The CDR3 DNA reads TGTGCCAGCAGTGATTCGCAGGGGGCTGGGTATGGCTACACCTTC. V usage is TRBV2 and J usage is TRBJ1-2; TRBD1 matches 8 bases. Per germline, CDR1 SNHLY and CDR2 FYNNEI. There are 15 residues in the CDR3. The V and J ends lost 3 bases and 5 bases, in that order; junction bases with no gene match: 8. The full variable domain, its missing parts supplied by reference TRBV2 and TRBJ1-2, is EPEVTQTPSHQVTQMGQEVILRCVPISNHLYFYWYRQILGQKVEFLVSFYNNEISEKSEIFDDQFSVERPDGSNFTLKIRSTKLEDSAMYFCASSDSQGAGYGYTFGSGTRLTVV.

J is TRBJ1-1 and V is TRBV5-4, with TRBD1 as a possible D gene (6 bases). V lost 4 bases and J 4 bases, leaving 17 bases between the germline ends. CDR1 is SGHNT, CDR2 YYREEE, per germline (reference sequence). The CDR3 extends over 15 amino acids. The CDR3 DNA reads as TGTGCCAGCAGCGGAGGGGGGGGCCTTGGCACTGAAGCTTTCTTT. This encodes CASSGGGGLGTEAFF.

The rearrangement links TRBV19 to TRBJ1-2; perhaps TRBD1 as D (5 bases). The CDR3 contains 15 residues. V dropped 6 bases and J dropped 8 bases, with 22 bases sitting between them. CDR1 and CDR2 from the germline V gene are LNHDA and SQIVND (reference sequence). The CDR3 spells CASSTDYLGVGGYTF. The CDR3 DNA is TGTGCCAGTAGCACCGATTATTTGGGGGTCGGAGGCTACACCTTC.

The chain uses TRBV4-3 and TRBJ2-2; a possible D gene is TRBD1 (5 bases). CDR3 length: 14 residues. Germline V gives CDR1 LGHNA, CDR2 YSLEER. With 2 bases removed from V and 7 bases from J, the gap between germline ends came to 11 bases. The CDR3 sequence is CASSQSDSNGELFF. In DNA form, the CDR3 reads TGCGCCAGCAGCCAAAGCGACAGTAACGGGGAGCTGTTTTTT.

This chain uses TRBV7-6 with TRBJ1-6; possible D gene TRBD1, 5 bases. V dropped 5 bases and J dropped 12 bases, with 17 bases sitting between them. The V gene's germline CDR1 is SGHVS and CDR2 FNYEAQ. This CDR3 spans 14 amino acids. In DNA form, the CDR3 reads TGTGCCAGCAGCCCGGGGCAAGGGGAACTACCCCTCCACTTT. It is translated as CASSPGQGELPLHF.

The V gene is TRBV6-4, the J gene TRBJ1-5, with no clear D. The V and J ends lost 3 bases and 3 bases respectively, with 6 bases between them. The germline V gene has CDR1 MRHNA and CDR2 SNTAGT. The CDR3 has 13 residues. In DNA form, the CDR3 reads TGTGCCAGCAGTGAGAGTTACAATCAGCCCCAGCATTTT. Its protein is CASSESYNQPQHF.

The chain is built from TRBV19 and TRBJ2-4; D may be TRBD2 (5 bases). CDR3 length: 14 amino acids. Germline V gives CDR1 LNHDA, CDR2 SQIVND (reference sequence). Trimming removed 1 base from V and 5 bases from J, with 9 bases in between. This chain's CDR3 is CASSIGTDENIQYF. CDR3 DNA sequence: TGTGCCAGTAGTATAGGGACTGATGAAAACATTCAGTACTTC.

This sequence joins TRBV5-6 and TRBJ2-7, with D maybe TRBD2 (6 bases). The CDR3 is 15 amino acids. Deletions cut 5 bases from V and 1 base from J, with 16 bases between. The germline CDR1 and CDR2 sequences are SGHDT and YYEEEE. The CDR3 DNA sequence: TGTGCCAGCAGGGTAGGACGAGGAGGGTCCTACGAGCAGTACTTC. Protein sequence: CASRVGRGGSYEQYF.

The chain joins TRBV7-2 to TRBJ1-2; no clear D gene. V was trimmed by 1 base and J by 2 bases, leaving 11 bases between them. The CDR3 has 15 amino acids. The germline V gene has CDR1 SGHTA and CDR2 FQGNSA. The CDR3 loop reads CASSLVEGRNYGYTF. CDR3 sequence (DNA): TGTGCCAGCAGCTTAGTTGAAGGGAGAAACTATGGCTACACCTTC.

The rearrangement uses TRBV4-2 and TRBJ2-7; 10 nucleotides agree with TRBD1. Trimming cost V 1 base and J 3 bases; bases outside gene matches: 3. Germline-derived CDR1 and CDR2 are LGHNA and YNFKEQ. The CDR3 covers 15 residues. CDR3: CASSQADRGFYEQYF. The CDR3 nucleotides are TGTGCCAGCAGCCAAGCGGACAGGGGGTTCTACGAGCAGTACTTC.

This chain connects TRBV7-2 to TRBJ2-1, with TRBD2 matching over 11 bases. Germline V lookup: CDR1 SGHTA, CDR2 FQGNSA. There are 14 residues in the CDR3. V was pared by 4 bases and J by 9 bases, with 5 bases of the junction left unmatched. DNA of the CDR3: TGTGCCAGCAGCTCCTCCGGGACTAGCGGTGAGCAGTTCTTC. Its translation: CASSSSGTSGEQFF.

V gene TRBV10-3 combines with J gene TRBJ1-1; D unresolved. In germline, CDR1 is ENHRY, CDR2 SYGVKD. V gave up 3 bases and J gave up 5 bases, with 16 bases separating them. The CDR3 extends over 15 amino acids. The CDR3 DNA sequence: TGTGCCATCAGTGACCCCGGGGAGGGCGGGACTGAAGCTTTCTTT. Translation gives CAISDPGEGGTEAFF.

V and J are TRBV27 and TRBJ2-7, with TRBD1 as a possible D gene (6 bases). This CDR3 spans 14 amino acids. The ends were cut back, 5 bases at V and 2 bases at J, with 13 bases in the middle. CDR1 is MNHEY, CDR2 SMNVEV, per germline (reference sequence). CDR3: CASSPGTPTYEQYF. The CDR3 nucleotides are TGTGCCAGCAGTCCCGGGACACCAACCTACGAGCAGTACTTC.